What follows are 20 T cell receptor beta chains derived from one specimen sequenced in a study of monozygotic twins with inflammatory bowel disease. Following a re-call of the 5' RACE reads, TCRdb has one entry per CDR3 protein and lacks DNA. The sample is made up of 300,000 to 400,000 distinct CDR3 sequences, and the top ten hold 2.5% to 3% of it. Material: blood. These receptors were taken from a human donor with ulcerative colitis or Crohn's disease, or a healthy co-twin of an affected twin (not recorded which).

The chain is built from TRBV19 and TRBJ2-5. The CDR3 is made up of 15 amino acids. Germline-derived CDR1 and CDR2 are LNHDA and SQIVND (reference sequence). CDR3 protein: CASSRAENGQETQYF.

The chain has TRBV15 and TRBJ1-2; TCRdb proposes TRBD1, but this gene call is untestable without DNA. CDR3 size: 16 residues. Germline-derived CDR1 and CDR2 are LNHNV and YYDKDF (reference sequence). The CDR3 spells CATSGGLHRGDYGYTF.

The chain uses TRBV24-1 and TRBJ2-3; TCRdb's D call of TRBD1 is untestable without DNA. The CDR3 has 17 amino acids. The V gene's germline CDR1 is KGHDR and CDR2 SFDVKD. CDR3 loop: CATSDHLRRDSTDTQYF.

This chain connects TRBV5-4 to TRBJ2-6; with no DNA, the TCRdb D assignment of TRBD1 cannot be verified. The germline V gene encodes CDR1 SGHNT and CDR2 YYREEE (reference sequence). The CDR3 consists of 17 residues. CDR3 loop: CASTSGGTSSGANVLTF.

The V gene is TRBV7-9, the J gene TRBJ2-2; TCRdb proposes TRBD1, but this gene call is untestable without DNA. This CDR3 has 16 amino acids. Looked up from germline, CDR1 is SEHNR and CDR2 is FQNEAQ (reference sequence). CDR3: CASRRPIGAGTGELFF.

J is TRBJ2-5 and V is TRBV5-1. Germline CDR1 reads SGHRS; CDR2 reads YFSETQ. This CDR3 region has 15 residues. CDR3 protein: CASSLDHGRRETQYF.

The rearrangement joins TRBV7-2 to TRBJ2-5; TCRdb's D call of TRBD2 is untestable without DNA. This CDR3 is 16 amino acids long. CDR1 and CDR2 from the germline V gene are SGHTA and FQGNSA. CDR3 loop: CASSLEPAGGPETQYF.

The CDR3 loop reads CSADDSGGAALLPYEQYF. The chain joins TRBV20-1 to TRBJ2-7; there is no DNA to check the TCRdb D call of TRBD1. The CDR3 has 18 amino acids. Germline assignment: CDR1 DFQATT and CDR2 SNEGSKA (reference sequence).

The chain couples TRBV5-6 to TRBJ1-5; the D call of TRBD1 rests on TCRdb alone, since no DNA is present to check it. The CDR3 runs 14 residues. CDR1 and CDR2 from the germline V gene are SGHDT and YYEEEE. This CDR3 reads CASSRQGGGQPQHF. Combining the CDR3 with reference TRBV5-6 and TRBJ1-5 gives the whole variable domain DAGVTQSPTHLIKTRGQQVTLRCSPKSGHDTVSWYQQALGQGPQFIFQYYEEEERQRGNFPDRFSGHQFPNYSSELNVNALLLGDSALYLCASSRQGGGQPQHFGDGTRLSIL.

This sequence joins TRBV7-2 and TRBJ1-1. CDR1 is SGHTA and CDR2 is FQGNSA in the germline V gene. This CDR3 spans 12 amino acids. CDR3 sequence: CASSYTNTEAFF.

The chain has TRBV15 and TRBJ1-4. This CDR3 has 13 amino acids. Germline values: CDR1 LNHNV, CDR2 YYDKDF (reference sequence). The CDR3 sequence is CATSIGVREKLFF.

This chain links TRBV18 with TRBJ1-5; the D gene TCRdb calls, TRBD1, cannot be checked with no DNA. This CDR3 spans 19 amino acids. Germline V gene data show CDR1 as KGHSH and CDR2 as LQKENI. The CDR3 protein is CASSPRRKDRGYSNQPQHF. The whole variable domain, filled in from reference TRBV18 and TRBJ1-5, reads NAGVMQNPRHLVRRRGQEARLRCSPMKGHSHVYWYRQLPEEGLKFMVYLQKENIIDESGMPKERFSAEFPKEGPSILRIQQVVRGDSAAYFCASSPRRKDRGYSNQPQHFGDGTRLSIL.

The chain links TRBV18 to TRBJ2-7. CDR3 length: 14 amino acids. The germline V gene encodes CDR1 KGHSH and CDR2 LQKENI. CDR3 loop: CASSPFFGAYEQYF.

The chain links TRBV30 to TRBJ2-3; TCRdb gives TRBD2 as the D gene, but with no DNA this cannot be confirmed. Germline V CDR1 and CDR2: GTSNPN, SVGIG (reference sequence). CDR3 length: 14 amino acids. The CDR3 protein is CAWRIAGGVDTQYF.

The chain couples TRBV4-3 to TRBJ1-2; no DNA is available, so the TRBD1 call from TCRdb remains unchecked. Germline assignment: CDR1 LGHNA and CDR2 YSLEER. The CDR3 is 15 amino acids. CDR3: CASSHIGTGGGGYTF.

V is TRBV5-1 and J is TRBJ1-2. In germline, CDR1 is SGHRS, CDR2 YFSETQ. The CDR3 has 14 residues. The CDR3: CASSLAVDSPGYTF.

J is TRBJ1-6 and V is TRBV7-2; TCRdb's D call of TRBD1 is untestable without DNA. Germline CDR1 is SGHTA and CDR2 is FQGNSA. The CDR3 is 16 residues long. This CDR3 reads CASSLAQGTDNSPLHF. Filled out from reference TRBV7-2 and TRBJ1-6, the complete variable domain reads GAGVSQSPSNKVTEKGKDVELRCDPISGHTALYWYRQSLGQGLEFLIYFQGNSAPDKSGLPSDRFSAERTGGSVSTLTIQRTQQEDSAVYLCASSLAQGTDNSPLHFGNGTRLTVT.

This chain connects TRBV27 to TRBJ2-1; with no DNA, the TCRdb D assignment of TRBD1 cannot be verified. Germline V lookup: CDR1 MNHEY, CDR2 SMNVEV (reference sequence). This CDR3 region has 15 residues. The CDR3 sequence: CASIPRRPGLNEQFF.

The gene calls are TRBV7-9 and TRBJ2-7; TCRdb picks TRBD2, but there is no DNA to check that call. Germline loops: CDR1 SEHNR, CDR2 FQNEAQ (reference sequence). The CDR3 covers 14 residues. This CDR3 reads CASSLIPRSYEQYF.

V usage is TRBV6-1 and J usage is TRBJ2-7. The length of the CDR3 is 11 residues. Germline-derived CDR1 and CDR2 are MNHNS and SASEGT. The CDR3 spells CASRDLYEQYF.